What follows are 7 T cell receptor beta chains derived from one specimen sequenced in a study of blood T cells in healthy people across ages. Through a sample-barcoded 5' primer and a J-beta primer mix, a second PCR was run for roughly 6 to 12 cycles. TCRdb reprocessed the 5' RACE reads with MiXCR, giving one entry per CDR3 protein. The sample yields hundreds of thousands of distinct CDR3 sequences, roughly 48% seen once. Sequencing used blood. The receptors derive from a man at least 80 years old in good health.

A few counts support this clonotype. The chain has TRBV12-3 or TRBV12-4 and TRBJ2-7; 7 bases match TRBD1. Losses at the gene ends were 7 bases for V and 5 bases for J; bases not matched to a gene: 8. This CDR3 is 13 amino acids long. The CDR3 DNA is TGTGCCAGCACCCTCCTAACAGGGGACGAGCAGTACTTC. Protein product: CASTLLTGDEQYF.

This clonotype was seen once. This rearrangement joins TRBV7-2 to TRBJ2-3; D ambiguous. This CDR3 contains 15 residues. Germline V gene data show CDR1 as SGHTA and CDR2 as FQGNSA. The V end lost 3 bases, the J end lost 1 base, and 11 bases lay between the germline ends. In DNA form, the CDR3 reads TGTGCCAGCAGCTTTAGCAGCCCTCGCACAGATACGCAGTATTTT. Protein sequence: CASSFSSPRTDTQYF.

This clonotype was counted once. The chain uses TRBV29-1 and TRBJ2-5, with 8 bases that match TRBD1. The J call may be incorrect, as the DNA end agrees better with TRBJ2-7. The CDR3 has 12 amino acids. The V gene's germline CDR1 is SQVTM and CDR2 ANQGSEA. This CDR3 is CSVRTGLNEQYF. The CDR3 DNA reads as TGCAGCGTGCGGACAGGGTTAAACGAGCAGTACTTC.

The gene calls are TRBV6-5 and TRBJ1-1; TRBD1 is a possible D gene (6 bases). Trimming removed 0 bases at V and 0 bases at J, with 17 bases between. This CDR3 has 18 residues. Looked up from germline, CDR1 is MNHEY and CDR2 is SVGAGI. CDR3 sequence (DNA): TGTGCCAGCAGTTACTCGGCAGGGGCACATCAGTTGAACACTGAAGCTTTCTTT. Amino acids: CASSYSAGAHQLNTEAFF.

This clonotype has more than one count but fewer than ten. The rearrangement uses TRBV7-2 and TRBJ1-1; the D gene is possibly TRBD1 (5 bases). The CDR3 has 12 amino acids. V lost 5 bases, J lost 8 bases, and 12 bases lay in between. Germline lookup yields CDR1 SGHTA and CDR2 FQGNSA. CDR3 amino acids: CASSHPGTEAFF. In DNA form, the CDR3 reads TGTGCCAGCAGCCACCCAGGGACCGAAGCTTTCTTT.

This clonotype was observed a single time. The rearrangement joins TRBV7-9 to TRBJ2-1; the D gene is possibly TRBD1 (5 bases). Between the trimmed V and J ends, which lost 11 bases and 15 bases, there was a span of 23 bases. Germline assignment: CDR1 SEHNR and CDR2 FQNEAQ (reference sequence). The CDR3 sequence is 12 residues long. The CDR3 region is CADTLRGTRLFF. The CDR3 DNA follows: TGTGCCGATACCCTAAGGGGAACCCGGCTGTTCTTC.

The V gene is TRBV4-3, the J gene TRBJ2-2; 7 bases map to TRBD2. This CDR3 has 15 residues. Per germline, CDR1 LGHNA and CDR2 YSLEER. V was pared by 4 bases and J by 2 bases, with 4 bases of the junction left unmatched. CDR3 sequence (DNA): TGCGCCAGCAGCCGGGGGGGATCAAACACCGGGGAGCTGTTTTTT. Amino acids: CASSRGGSNTGELFF.